This T cell receptor beta chain was obtained from a study of neoadjuvant anti-PD-1 for oral cavity cancer. Findings of the study overall: Treg/Th17 ratio rose with pretreatment blood and fell with post-treatment tumor TCRbeta clonality. With a few patients per group, TCR findings need larger cohorts.

The V and J ends lost 2 bases and 4 bases respectively, with 11 bases between them. The length of the CDR3 is 14 residues. From germline, CDR1 is SGHAT and CDR2 FQNNGV. Described time point: after neoadjuvant nivolumab, at surgical resection. Patients were newly diagnosed with stage II-IVA oral cavity squamous cell carcinoma without prior systemic or radiation treatment. The patients had HPV-negative, locally advanced oral cavity squamous cell carcinoma. Comments on this clone: Antigen: not known.

Produced via immunoSEQ multiplex PCR; TCRdb's table is partial and in-frame only. Of over 65,000 clones detected, approximately 87% appear once; the ten largest clones hold 2.5% to 3%. The chain links TRBV11-2 to TRBJ1-2; possibly TRBD1 for D (5 bases). Specimen: PBMCs, collected after nivolumab (anti-PD-1) treatment. The sequence was obtained from a person aged 35 to 85 with oral cavity squamous cell carcinoma. The CDR3 here is CASSLQSGTYGYTF. CDR3 in DNA: TGTGCCAGCAGCTTACAATCAGGGACCTATGGCTACACCTTC.